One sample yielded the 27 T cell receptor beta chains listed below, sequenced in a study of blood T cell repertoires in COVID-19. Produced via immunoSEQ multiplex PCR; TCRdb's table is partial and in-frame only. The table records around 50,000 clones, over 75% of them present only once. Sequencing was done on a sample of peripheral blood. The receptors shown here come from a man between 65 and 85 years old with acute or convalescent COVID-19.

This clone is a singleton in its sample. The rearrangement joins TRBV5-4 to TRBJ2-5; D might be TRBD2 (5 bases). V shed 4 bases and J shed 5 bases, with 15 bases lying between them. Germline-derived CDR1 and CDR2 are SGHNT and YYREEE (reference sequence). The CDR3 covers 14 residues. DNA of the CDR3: TGTGCCAGCAGCCCCGTCGGGGTGGGGGAGACCCAGTACTTC. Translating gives CASSPVGVGETQYF.

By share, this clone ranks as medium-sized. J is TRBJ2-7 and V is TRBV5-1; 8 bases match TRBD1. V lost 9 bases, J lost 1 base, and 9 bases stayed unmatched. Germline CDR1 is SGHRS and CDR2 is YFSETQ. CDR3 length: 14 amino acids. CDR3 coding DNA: TGCGCCATACTGTGGGACAGGCCTTCCTACGAGCAGTACTTC. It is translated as CAILWDRPSYEQYF.

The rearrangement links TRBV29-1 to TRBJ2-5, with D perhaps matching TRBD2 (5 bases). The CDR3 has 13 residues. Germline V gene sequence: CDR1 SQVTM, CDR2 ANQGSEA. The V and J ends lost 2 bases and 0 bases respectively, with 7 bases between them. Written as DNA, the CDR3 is TGCAGCGTTGAAACGGGGTACCAAGAGACCCAGTACTTC. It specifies CSVETGYQETQYF.

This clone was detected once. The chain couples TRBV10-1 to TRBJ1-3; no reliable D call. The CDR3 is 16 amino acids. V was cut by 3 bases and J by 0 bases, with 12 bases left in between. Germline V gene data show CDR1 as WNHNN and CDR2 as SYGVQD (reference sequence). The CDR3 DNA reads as TGCGCCAGCAGTGACGAAACGGGAGACTCTGGAAACACCATATATTTT. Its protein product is CASSDETGDSGNTIYF.

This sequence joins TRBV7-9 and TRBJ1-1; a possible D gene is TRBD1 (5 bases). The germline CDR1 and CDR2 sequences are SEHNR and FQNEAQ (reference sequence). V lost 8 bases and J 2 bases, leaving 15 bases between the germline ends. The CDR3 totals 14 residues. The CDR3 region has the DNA TGTGCCAGCGGACGGGGGGGGAGTAACACTGAAGCTTTCTTT. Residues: CASGRGGSNTEAFF.

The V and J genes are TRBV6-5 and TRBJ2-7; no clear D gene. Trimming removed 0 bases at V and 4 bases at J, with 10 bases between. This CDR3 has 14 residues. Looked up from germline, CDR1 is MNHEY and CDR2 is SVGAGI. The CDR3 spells CASSYSPRRYEQYF. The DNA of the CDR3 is TGTGCCAGCAGTTACTCGCCTAGAAGGTACGAGCAGTACTTC.

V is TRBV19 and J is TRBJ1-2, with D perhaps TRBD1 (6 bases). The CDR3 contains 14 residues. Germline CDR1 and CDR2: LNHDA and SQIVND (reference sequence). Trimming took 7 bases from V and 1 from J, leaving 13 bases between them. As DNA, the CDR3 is TGTGCCAGTAAAGGGCAGGGGAATAACTATGGCTACACCTTC. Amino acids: CASKGQGNNYGYTF.

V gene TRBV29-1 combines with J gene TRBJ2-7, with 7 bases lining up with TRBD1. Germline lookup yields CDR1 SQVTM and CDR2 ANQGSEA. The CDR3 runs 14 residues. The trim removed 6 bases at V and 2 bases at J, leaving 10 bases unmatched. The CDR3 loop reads CSVQAGTETYEQYF. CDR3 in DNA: TGCAGCGTACAGGCCGGGACAGAGACCTACGAGCAGTACTTC.

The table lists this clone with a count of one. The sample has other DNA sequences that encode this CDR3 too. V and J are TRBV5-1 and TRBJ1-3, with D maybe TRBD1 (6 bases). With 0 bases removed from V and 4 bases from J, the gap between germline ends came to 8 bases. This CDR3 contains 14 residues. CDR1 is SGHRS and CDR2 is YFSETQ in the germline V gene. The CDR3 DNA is TGCGCCAGCAGCTTGGACAGGGCGGGAAACACCATATATTTT. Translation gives CASSLDRAGNTIYF.

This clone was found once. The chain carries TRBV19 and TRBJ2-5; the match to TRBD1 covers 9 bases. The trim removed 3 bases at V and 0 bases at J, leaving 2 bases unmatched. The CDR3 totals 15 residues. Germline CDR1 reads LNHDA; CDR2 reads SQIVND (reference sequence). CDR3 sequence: CASSMGQGNQETQYF. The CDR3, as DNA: TGTGCCAGTAGTATGGGACAGGGAAACCAAGAGACCCAGTACTTC.

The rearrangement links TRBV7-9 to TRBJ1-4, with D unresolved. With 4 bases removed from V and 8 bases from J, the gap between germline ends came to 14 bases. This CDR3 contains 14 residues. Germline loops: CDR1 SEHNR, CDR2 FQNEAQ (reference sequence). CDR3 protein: CASSSPGLREKLFF. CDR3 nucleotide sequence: TGTGCCAGCAGCTCCCCGGGGTTGAGGGAAAAACTGTTTTTT.

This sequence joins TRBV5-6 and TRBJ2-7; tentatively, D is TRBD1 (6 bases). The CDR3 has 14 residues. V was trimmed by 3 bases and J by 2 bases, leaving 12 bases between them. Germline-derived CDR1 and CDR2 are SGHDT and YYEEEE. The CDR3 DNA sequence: TGTGCCAGCAGCTCAACAGGGCTCCCCTACGAGCAGTACTTC. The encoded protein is CASSSTGLPYEQYF.

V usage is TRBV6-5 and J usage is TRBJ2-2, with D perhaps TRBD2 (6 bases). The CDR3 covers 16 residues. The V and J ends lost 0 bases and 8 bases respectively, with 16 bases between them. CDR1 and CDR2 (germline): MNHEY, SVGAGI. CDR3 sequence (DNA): TGTGCCAGCAGTTACTCGGGACTCTGGGTAGGGGGGGAGCTGTTTTTT. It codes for CASSYSGLWVGGELFF.

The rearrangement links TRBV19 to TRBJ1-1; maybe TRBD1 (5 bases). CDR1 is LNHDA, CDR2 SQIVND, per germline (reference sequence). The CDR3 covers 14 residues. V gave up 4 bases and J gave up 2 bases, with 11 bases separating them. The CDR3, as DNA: TGTGCCAGTAGTACAGGGATGGGAAACACTGAAGCTTTCTTT. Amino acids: CASSTGMGNTEAFF.

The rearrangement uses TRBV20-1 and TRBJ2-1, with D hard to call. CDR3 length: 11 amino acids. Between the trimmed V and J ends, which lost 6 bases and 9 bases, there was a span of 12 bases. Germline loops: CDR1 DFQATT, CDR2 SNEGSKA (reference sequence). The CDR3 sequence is CSALPSPEQFF. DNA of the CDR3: TGCAGTGCACTCCCAAGCCCTGAGCAGTTCTTC.

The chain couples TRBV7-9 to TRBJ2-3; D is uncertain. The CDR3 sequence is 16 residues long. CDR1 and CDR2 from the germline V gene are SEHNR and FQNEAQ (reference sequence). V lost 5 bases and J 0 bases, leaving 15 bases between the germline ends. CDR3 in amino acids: CASSPRSSTSTDTQYF. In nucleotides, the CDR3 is TGTGCCAGCAGCCCCCGATCGAGTACTAGCACAGATACGCAGTATTTT.

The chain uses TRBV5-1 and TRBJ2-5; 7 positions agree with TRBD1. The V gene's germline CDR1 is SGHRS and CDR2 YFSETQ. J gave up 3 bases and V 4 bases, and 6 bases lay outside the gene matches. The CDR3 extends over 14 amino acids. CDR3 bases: TGCGCCAGCAGCCCCCGGACAGGCGAAGAGACCCAGTACTTC. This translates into CASSPRTGEETQYF.

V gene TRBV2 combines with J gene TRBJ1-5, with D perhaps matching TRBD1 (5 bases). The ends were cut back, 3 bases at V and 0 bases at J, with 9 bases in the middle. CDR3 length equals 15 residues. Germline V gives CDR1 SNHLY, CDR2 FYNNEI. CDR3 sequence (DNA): TGTGCCAGCAGTGAGAAGGGGTATAGCAATCAGCCCCAGCATTTT. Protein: CASSEKGYSNQPQHF.

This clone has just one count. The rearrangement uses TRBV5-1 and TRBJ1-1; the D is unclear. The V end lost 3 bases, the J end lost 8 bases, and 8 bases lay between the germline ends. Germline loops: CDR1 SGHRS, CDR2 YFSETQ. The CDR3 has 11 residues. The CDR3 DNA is TGCGCCAGCAGCTCGGCGGGGGAAGCTTTCTTT. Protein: CASSSAGEAFF. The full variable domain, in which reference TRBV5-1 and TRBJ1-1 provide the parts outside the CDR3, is KAGVTQTPRYLIKTRGQQVTLSCSPISGHRSVSWYQQTPGQGLQFLFEYFSETQRNKGNFPGRFSGRQFSNSRSEMNVSTLELGDSALYLCASSSAGEAFFGQGTRLTVV.

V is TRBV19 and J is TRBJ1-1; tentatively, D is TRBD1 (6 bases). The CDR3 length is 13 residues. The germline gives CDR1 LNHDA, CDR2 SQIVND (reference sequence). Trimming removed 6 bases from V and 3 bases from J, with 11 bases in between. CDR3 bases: TGTGCCAGTAGCCCATACAGGGACACTGAAGCTTTCTTT. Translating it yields CASSPYRDTEAFF.

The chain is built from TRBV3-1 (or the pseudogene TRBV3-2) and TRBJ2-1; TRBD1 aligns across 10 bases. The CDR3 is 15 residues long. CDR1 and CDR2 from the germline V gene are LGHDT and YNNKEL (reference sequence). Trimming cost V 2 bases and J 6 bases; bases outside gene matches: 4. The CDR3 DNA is TGTGCCAGCAGCCAAAGTGACAGGGGGCTCAATGAGCAGTTCTTC. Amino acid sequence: CASSQSDRGLNEQFF.

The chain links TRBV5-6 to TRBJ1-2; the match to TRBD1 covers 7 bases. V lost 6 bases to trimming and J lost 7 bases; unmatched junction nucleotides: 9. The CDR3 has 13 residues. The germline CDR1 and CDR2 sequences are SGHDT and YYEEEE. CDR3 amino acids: CASNGDRVSGYTF. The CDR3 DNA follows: TGTGCCAGCAACGGAGACAGGGTTTCTGGCTACACCTTC.

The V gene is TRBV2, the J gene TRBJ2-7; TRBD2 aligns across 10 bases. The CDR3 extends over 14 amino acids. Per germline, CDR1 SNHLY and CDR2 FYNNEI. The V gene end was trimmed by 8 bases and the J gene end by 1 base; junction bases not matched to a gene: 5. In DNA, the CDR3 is TGTGCCAGCCGAGCGGGGGGGCTGTCCTACGAGCAGTACTTC. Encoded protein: CASRAGGLSYEQYF. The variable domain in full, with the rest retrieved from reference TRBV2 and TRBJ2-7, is EPEVTQTPSHQVTQMGQEVILRCVPISNHLYFYWYRQILGQKVEFLVSFYNNEISEKSEIFDDQFSVERPDGSNFTLKIRSTKLEDSAMYFCASRAGGLSYEQYFGPGTRLTVT.

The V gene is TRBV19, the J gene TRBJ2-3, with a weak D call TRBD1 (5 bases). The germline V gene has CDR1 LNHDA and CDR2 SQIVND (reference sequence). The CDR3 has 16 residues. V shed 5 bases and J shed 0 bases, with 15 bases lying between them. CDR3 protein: CASSRQRLISTDTQYF. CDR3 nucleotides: TGTGCCAGTAGTCGACAGCGCTTGATAAGCACAGATACGCAGTATTTT.

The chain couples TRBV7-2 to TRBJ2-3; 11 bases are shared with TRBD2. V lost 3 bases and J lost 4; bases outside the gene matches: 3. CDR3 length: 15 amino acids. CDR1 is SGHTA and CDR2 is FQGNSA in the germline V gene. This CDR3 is CASSFSGGAADTQYF. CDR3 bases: TGTGCCAGCAGCTTTAGCGGGGGGGCTGCAGATACGCAGTATTTT.

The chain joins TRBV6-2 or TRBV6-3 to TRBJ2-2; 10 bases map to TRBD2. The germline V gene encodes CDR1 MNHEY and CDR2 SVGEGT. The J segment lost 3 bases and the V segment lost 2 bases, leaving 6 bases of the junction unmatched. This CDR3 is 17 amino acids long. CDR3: CASSYGAGGRDTGELFF. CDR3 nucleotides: TGTGCCAGCAGTTACGGAGCGGGGGGGCGAGACACCGGGGAGCTGTTTTTT.

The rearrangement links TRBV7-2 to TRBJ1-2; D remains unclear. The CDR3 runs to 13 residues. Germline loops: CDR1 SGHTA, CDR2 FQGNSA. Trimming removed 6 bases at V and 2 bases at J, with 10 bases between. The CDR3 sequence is CASRHYLNYGYTF. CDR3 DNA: TGTGCCAGCAGACACTATCTAAACTATGGCTACACCTTC.